Included here is one T cell receptor beta chain sequence, with context. This record comes from a study of blood T cell repertoires in COVID-19. TCRdb's table, derived via immunoSEQ multiplex PCR, lists solely in-frame clones and lacks some. Of around 200,000 clones in the sample, approximately 83% were seen once. The CDR3 length is 15 residues. With V trimmed by 5 bases and J by 7 bases, 11 bases remained unmatched. The germline V gene has CDR1 SGHTA and CDR2 FQGNSA. The rearrangement links TRBV7-2 to TRBJ2-7; TRBD1 matches 10 bases. This receptor was identified in a man in his fifties or sixties with acute or convalescent COVID-19. Sequencing used peripheral blood. CDR3 coding DNA: TGTGCCAGCAGCGCGACCGGGACAGGGGTGTGGGAGCAGTACTTC. Protein: CASSATGTGVWEQYF.